The sequence of this T cell receptor (beta chain) was determined in a study of metastatic and nonmetastatic thyroid tumors. Study-level information: From malignant and benign thyroid patients, repertoires in blood and in tumor or nodule tissue were compared.

Patients had received no treatment of any kind before thyroid surgery. In the original workflow: For papillary thyroid cancer, a distant-metastasis classifier was constructed from CDR3 differences observed across clinicopathological groups. TCRdb reanalyzed the PCR reads with MiXCR. For this entry, the V and J calls and clone size follow TCRdb and not the study's own pipeline. The sample has about 40,000 clones; roughly an eighth are singletons. This clone was found many times. Its antigen is currently unknown. J gave up 0 bases and V 4 bases, and 13 bases lay outside the gene matches. The CDR3 totals 19 residues. Germline V gives CDR1 KGHSH, CDR2 LQKENI. Study-wide points: Across blood and tumor, TCR beta diversity in malignant thyroid tumors was reportedly significantly higher than in benign nodules.

The sample was blood. The TCR was taken from a female donor with papillary thyroid cancer or a benign thyroid nodule (not recorded which). Some clones in this sample may be carry-over from other donors' samples. The V and J genes are TRBV18 and TRBJ2-1; TRBD2 matches at 9 bases. In DNA, the CDR3 is TGTGCCAGCTCACTCAACAAAGGGGGTAGCGGGAGCTCCTACAATGAGCAGTTCTTC. It codes for CASSLNKGGSGSSYNEQFF.